This TCR beta chain was profiled in a study of Graves' ophthalmopathy and Graves' hyperthyroidism. V was clipped by 5 bases and J by 3 bases, with 14 bases between them. This CDR3 contains 14 residues. Germline V CDR1 and CDR2: MRHNA, SNTAGT. The authors amplified TCR beta CDR3 regions, and they did so from RNA transcripts for repertoire sequencing. HTBI primers served in a first-round RT-PCR, which a second-round multiplex PCR followed. TCRdb passed the multiplex PCR reads through MiXCR, listing each CDR3 protein once. The sample shows 450,000 to 600,000 distinct CDR3 sequences, roughly 40% of them seen only once.

V is TRBV6-4 and J is TRBJ2-7; no firm D call. The sequenced material came from peripheral blood or thyroid tissue (not recorded which). The clonotype comes from an adult man with Graves' hyperthyroidism. The CDR3 loop is CASSPDTSGYEQYF. Written as DNA, the CDR3 is TGTGCCAGCAGTCCCGATACTTCAGGCTACGAGCAGTACTTC.